This T cell receptor beta chain was captured in a study of a mutant IDH1 vaccine in newly diagnosed glioma. Produced via immunoSEQ multiplex PCR; TCRdb's table is partial and in-frame only. The table includes tens of thousands of clones, 76% detected once. Time point described: week 35, safety follow-up. Doses of 300 ug of mutant IDH1 20-mer peptide were given with topical imiquimod. In weeks 1, 3, 5, 7, 11, 15, 19 and 23, patients were vaccinated. Of note for this clone: Its antigen is unknown.

This specimen was PBMCs, taken from a glioma patient whose treatment included an IDH1 peptide vaccine. The TCR comes from a man aged 40-55 years with glioma.

The CDR3 sequence is CASSTRTGGLETQYF. The CDR3, as DNA: TGTGCCAGTAGTACGAGGACAGGGGGCTTAGAGACCCAGTACTTC. This sequence joins TRBV19 and TRBJ2-5, with 11 bases fitting TRBD1. This CDR3 contains 15 residues. CDR1 and CDR2 from the germline V gene are LNHDA and SQIVND (reference sequence). The V segment lost 4 bases and the J segment 4 bases; nucleotides outside the gene matches: 5.